The clone carrying this TCR beta chain was recorded only once. Antigen specificity is unknown. Per the germline V gene, CDR1 is MNHEY and CDR2 is SVGAGI. This CDR3 contains 14 residues. Trimming stripped 6 bases from V and 1 base from J, with 12 bases between. Using immunoSEQ multiplex PCR, the repertoire was profiled, and TCRdb retains in-frame clones only, with some absent. The table includes about 15,000 clones, around 94% detected once. This sample stems from a study of graft-versus-host responses after intestinal transplantation. Regarding the study as a whole: In recipient marrow, GvH clones were found, and some appeared first in ileum or blood.

This TCR derives from a human patient who received an intestinal transplant, so some T cells may come from the graft donor. The chain has TRBV6-5 and TRBJ1-1, with a weak D call TRBD1 (6 bases). The starting material was PBMCs, obtained 9 days after transplant. CDR3 nucleotide sequence: TGTGCCAGCAGCCTTTGGGGGGCGAACACTGAAGCTTTCTTT. It is translated as CASSLWGANTEAFF.